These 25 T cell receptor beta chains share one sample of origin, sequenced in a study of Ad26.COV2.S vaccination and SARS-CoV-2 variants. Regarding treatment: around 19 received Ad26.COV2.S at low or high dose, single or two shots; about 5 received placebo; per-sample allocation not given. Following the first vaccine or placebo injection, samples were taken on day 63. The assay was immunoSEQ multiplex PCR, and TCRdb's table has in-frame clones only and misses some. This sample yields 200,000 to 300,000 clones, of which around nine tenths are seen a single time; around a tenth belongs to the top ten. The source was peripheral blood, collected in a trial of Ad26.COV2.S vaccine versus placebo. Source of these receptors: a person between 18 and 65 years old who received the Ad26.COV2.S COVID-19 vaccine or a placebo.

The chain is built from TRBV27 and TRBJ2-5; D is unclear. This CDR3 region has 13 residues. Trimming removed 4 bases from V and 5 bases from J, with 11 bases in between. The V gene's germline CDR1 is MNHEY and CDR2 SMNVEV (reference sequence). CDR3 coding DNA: TGTGCCAGCAGTTCAAGCCCGTCCGAGACCCAGTACTTC. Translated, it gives CASSSSPSETQYF.

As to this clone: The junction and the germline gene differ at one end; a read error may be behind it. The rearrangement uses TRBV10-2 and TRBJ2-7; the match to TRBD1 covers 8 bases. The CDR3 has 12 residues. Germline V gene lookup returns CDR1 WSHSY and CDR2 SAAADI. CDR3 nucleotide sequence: TGCGCCAGCAGTGAGTCTATGGGACAGGCGCGCTTC. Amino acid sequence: CASSESMGQARF.

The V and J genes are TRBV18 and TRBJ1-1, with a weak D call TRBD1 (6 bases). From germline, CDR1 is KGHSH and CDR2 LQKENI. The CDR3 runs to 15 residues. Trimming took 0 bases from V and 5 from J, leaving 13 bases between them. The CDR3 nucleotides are TGTGCCAGCTCACCACCGGCGCAGGGGAGTACTGAAGCTTTCTTT. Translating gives CASSPPAQGSTEAFF. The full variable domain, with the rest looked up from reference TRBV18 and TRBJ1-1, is NAGVMQNPRHLVRRRGQEARLRCSPMKGHSHVYWYRQLPEEGLKFMVYLQKENIIDESGMPKERFSAEFPKEGPSILRIQQVVRGDSAAYFCASSPPAQGSTEAFFGQGTRLTVV.

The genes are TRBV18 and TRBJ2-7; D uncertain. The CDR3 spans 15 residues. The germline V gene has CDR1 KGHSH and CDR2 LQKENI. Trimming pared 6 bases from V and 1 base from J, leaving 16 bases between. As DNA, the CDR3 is TGTGCCAGCTCTCCTGGCAGGAGCGTATCCTACGAGCAGTACTTC. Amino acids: CASSPGRSVSYEQYF.

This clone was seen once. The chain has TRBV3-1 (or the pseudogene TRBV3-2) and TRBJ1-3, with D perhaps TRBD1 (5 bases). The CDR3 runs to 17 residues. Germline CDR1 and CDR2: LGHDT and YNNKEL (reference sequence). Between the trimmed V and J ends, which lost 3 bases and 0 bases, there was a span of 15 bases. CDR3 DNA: TGTGCCAGCAGCCATAGCACTAGGGGTTACTCTGGAAACACCATATATTTT. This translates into CASSHSTRGYSGNTIYF.

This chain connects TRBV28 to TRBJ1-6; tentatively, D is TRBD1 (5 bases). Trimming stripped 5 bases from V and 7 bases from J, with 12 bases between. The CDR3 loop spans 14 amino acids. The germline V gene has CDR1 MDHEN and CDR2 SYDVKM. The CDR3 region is CASSPGAGNSPLHF. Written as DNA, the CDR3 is TGTGCCAGCAGTCCCGGGGCAGGGAATTCACCCCTCCACTTT.

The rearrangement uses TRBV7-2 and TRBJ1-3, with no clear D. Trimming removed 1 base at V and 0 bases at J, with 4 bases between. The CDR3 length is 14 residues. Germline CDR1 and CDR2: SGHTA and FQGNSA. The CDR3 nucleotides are TGTGCCAGCAGCTTAGTCTTCTCTGGAAACACCATATATTTT. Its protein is CASSLVFSGNTIYF.

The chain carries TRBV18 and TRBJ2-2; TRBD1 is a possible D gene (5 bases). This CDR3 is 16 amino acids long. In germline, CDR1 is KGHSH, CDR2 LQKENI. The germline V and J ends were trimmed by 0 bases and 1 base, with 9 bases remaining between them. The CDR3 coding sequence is TGTGCCAGCTCACCACCAGGGGTTGGGAACACCGGGGAGCTGTTTTTT. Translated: CASSPPGVGNTGELFF.

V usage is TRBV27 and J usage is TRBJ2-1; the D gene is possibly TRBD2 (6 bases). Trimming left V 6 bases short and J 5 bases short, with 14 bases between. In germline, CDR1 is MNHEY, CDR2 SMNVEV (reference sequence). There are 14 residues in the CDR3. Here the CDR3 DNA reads TGTGCCAGCAGCGAGGGTAGCGGAAACAATGAGCAGTTCTTC. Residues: CASSEGSGNNEQFF.

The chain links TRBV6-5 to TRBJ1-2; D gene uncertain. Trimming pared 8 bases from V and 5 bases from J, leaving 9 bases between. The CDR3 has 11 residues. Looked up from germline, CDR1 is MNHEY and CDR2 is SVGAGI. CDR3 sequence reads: CASFGQYGYTF. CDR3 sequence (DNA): TGTGCCAGCTTTGGGCAGTATGGCTACACCTTC.

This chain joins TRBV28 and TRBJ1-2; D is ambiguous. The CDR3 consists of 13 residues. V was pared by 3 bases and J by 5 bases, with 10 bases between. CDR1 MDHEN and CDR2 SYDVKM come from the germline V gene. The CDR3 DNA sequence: TGTGCCAGCAGTTTTCAGGCCGCATATGGCTACACCTTC. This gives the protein CASSFQAAYGYTF.

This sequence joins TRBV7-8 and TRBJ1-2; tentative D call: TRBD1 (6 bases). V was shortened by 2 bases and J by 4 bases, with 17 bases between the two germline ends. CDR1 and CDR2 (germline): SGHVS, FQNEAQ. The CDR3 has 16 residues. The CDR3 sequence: CASSLSVAEGVYGYTF. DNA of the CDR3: TGTGCCAGCAGCTTATCAGTGGCGGAGGGGGTCTATGGCTACACCTTC.

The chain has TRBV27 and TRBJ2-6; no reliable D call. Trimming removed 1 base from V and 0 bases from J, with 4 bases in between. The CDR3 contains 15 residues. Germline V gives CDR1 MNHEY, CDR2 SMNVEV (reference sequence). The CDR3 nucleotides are TGTGCCAGCAGTTTATGGGCCTCTGGGGCCAACGTCCTGACTTTC. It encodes CASSLWASGANVLTF.

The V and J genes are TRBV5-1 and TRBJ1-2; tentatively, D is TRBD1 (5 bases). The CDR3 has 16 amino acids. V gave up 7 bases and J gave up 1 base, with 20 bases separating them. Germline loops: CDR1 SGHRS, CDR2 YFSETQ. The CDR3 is CASGADGSSINYGYTF. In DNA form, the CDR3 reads TGCGCCAGCGGGGCGGACGGATCCTCCATTAACTATGGCTACACCTTC.

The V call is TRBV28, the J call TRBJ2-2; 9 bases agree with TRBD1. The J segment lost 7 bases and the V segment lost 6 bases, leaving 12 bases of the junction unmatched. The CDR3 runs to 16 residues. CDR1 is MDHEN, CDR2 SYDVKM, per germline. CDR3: CASSRTGQGSSGELFF. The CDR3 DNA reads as TGTGCCAGCAGCCGAACGGGACAGGGCTCGAGCGGGGAGCTGTTTTTT.

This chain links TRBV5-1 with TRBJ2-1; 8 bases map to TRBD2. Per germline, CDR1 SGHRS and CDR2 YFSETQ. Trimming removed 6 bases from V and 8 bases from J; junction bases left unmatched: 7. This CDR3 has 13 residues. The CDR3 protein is CASTRTSWDEQFF. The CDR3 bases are TGCGCCAGCACACGGACTAGCTGGGATGAGCAGTTCTTC.

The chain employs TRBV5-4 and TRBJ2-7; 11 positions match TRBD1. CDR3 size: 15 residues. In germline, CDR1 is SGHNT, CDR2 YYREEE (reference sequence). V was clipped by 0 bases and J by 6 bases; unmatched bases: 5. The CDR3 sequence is CASSLDGQGAREQYF. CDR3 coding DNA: TGTGCCAGCAGCTTGGACGGACAGGGGGCTCGCGAGCAGTACTTC.

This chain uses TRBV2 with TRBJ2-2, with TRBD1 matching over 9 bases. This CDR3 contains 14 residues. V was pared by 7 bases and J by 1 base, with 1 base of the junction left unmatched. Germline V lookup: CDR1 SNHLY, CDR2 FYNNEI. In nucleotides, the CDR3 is TGTGCCAGCACGGGACAGGGGAACACCGGGGAGCTGTTTTTT. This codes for CASTGQGNTGELFF.

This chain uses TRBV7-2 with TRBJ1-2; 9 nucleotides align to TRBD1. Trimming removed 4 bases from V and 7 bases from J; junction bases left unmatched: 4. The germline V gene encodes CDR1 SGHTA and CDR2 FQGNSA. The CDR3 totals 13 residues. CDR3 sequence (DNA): TGTGCCAGCAGCTCCTACAGGGGGCTTGGCTACACCTTC. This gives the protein CASSSYRGLGYTF.

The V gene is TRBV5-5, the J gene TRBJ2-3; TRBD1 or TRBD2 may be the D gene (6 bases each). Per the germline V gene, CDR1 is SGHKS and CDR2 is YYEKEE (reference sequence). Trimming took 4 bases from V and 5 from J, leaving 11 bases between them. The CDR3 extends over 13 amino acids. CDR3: CASSQEGGDTQYF. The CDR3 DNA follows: TGTGCCAGCAGCCAGGAGGGGGGAGATACGCAGTATTTT.

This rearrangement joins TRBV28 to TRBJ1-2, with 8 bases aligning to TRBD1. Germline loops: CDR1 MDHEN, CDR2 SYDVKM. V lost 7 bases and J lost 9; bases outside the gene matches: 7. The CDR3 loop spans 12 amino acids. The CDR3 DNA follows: TGTGCCAGCACTACCCCAGGGGGCCGCTACACCTTC. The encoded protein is CASTTPGGRYTF.

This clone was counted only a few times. The CDR3 protein is CATSREPQGEAFF. Written as DNA, the CDR3 is TGTGCCACCAGCAGAGAGCCCCAGGGGGAAGCTTTCTTT. V is TRBV15 and J is TRBJ1-1, with D possibly matching TRBD1 (6 bases). CDR1 is LNHNV, CDR2 YYDKDF, per germline (reference sequence). The CDR3 has 13 residues. The germline V and J ends were trimmed by 0 bases and 8 bases, with 10 bases remaining between them.

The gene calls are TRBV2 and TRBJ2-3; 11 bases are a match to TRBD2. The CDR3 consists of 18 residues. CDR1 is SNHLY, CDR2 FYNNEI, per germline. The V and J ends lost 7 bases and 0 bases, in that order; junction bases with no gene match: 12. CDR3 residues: CASISSSGRTSSTDTQYF. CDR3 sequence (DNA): TGTGCCAGCATTTCGTCTAGCGGGAGGACCTCTAGCACAGATACGCAGTATTTT.

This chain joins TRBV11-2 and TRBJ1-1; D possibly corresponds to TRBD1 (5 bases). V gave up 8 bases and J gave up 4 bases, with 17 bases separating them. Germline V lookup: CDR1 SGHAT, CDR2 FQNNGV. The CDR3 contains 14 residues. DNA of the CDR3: TGTGCCAGCCCTGGGGCCTTTGGAGGCACTGAAGCTTTCTTT. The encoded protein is CASPGAFGGTEAFF. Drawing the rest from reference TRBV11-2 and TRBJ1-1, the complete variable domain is EAGVAQSPRYKIIEKRQSVAFWCNPISGHATLYWYQQILGQGPKLLIQFQNNGVVDDSQLPKDRFSAERLKGVDSTLKIQPAKLEDSAVYLCASPGAFGGTEAFFGQGTRLTVV.

For the CDR3, the DNA is TGCGCCAGCAGAGGGGTAGACTATGGCTACACCTTC. Protein: CASRGVDYGYTF. V is TRBV5-1 and J is TRBJ1-2; D might be TRBD1 (5 bases). The CDR3 extends over 12 amino acids. With 5 bases removed from V and 3 bases from J, the gap between germline ends came to 8 bases. Germline-derived CDR1 and CDR2 are SGHRS and YFSETQ.